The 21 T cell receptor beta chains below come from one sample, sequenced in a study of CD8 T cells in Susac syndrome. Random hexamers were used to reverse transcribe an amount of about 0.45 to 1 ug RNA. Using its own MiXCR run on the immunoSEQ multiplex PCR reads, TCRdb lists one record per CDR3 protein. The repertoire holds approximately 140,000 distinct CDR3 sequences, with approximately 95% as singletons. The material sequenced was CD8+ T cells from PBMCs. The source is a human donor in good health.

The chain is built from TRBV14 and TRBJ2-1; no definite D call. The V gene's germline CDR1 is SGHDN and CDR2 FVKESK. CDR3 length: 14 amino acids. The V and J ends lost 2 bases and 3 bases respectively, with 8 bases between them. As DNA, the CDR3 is TGTGCCAGCAGCCAACAAGGGCGCTACAATGAGCAGTTCTTC. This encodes CASSQQGRYNEQFF.

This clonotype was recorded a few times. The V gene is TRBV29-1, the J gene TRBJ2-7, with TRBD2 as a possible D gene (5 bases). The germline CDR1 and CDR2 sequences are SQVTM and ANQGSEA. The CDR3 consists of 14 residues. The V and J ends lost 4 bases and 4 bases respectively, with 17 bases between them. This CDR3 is CSVVWASRAYEQYF. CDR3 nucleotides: TGCAGCGTTGTATGGGCTAGCAGAGCTTACGAGCAGTACTTC.

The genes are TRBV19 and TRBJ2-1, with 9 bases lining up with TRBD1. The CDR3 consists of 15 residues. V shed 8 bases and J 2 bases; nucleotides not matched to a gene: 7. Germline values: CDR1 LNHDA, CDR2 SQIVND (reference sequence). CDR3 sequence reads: CASCLTGGTYNEQFF. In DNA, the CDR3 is TGTGCCAGTTGCCTGACAGGGGGGACCTACAATGAGCAGTTCTTC.

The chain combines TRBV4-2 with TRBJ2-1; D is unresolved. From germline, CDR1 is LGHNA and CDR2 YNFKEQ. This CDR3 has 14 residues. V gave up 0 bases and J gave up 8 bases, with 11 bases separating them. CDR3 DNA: TGTGCCAGCAGCCAAGATGATCGAAACGATGAGCAGTTCTTC. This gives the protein CASSQDDRNDEQFF.

This chain's CDR3 is CASSLETAEWAFF. The DNA for the CDR3 is TGTGCCAGCAGCTTAGAGACGGCTGAATGGGCTTTCTTT. V is TRBV7-9 and J is TRBJ1-1; D remains ambiguous. The CDR3 covers 13 residues. V lost 1 base to trimming and J lost 11 bases, with 14 bases between them. Looked up from germline, CDR1 is SEHNR and CDR2 is FQNEAQ (reference sequence).

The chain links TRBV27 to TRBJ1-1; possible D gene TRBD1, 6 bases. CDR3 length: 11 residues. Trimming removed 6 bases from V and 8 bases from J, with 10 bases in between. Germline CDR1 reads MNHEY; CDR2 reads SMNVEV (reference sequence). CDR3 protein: CASRAGQEAFF. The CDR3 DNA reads TGTGCCAGCAGAGCCGGACAGGAAGCTTTCTTT.

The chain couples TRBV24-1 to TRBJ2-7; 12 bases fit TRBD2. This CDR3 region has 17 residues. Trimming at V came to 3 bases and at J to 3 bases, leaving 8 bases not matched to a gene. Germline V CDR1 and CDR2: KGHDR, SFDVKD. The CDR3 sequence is CATSDHRTSGKIYEQYF. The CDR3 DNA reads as TGTGCCACCAGTGATCATAGGACTAGCGGGAAAATCTACGAGCAGTACTTC.

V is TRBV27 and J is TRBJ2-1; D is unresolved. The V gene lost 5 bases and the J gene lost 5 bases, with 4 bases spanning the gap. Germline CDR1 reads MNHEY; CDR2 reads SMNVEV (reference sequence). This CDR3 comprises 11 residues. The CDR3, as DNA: TGTGCCAGCAGTGACAACAATGAGCAGTTCTTC. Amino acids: CASSDNNEQFF.

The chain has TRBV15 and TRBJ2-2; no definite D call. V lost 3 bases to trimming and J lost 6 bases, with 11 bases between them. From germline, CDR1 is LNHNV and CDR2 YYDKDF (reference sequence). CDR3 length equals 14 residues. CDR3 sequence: CATSREQKPGELFF. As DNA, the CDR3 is TGTGCCACCAGCAGGGAACAGAAACCCGGGGAGCTGTTTTTT.

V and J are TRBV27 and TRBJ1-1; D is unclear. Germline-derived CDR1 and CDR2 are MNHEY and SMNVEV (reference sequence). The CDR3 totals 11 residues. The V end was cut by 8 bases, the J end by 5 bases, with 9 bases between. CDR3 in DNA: TGTGCCAGCCACTCGTGGACTGAAGCTTTCTTT. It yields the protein CASHSWTEAFF.

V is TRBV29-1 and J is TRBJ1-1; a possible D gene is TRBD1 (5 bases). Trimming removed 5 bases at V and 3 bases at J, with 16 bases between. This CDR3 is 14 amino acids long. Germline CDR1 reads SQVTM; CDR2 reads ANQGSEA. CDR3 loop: CSVLMGRAYTEAFF. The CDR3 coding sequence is TGCAGCGTTTTGATGGGCAGGGCATACACTGAAGCTTTCTTT.

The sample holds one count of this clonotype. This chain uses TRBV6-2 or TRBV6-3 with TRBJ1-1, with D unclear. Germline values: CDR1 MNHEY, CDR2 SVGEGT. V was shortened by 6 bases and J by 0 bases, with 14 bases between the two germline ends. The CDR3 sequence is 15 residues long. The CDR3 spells CASRPRAWVNTEAFF. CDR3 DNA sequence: TGTGCCAGCAGGCCCCGGGCTTGGGTGAACACTGAAGCTTTCTTT.

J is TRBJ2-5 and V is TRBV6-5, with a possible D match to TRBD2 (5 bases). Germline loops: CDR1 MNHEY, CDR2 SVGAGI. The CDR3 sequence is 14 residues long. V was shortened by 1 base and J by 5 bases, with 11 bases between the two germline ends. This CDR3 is CASSYYGSGETQYF. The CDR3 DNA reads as TGTGCCAGCAGTTACTATGGGTCGGGGGAGACCCAGTACTTC.

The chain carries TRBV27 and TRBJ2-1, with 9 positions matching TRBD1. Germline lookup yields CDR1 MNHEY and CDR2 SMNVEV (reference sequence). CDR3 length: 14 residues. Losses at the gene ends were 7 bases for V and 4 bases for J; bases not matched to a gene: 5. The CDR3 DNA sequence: TGTGCCAGCATGCCGACAGGGGGGTACAATGAGCAGTTCTTC. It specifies CASMPTGGYNEQFF.

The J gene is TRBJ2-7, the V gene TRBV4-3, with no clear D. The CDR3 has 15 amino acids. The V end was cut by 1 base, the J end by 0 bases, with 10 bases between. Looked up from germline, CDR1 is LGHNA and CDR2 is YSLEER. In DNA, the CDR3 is TGCGCCAGCAGCCAAGGGAGCGCAGCCTCCTACGAGCAGTACTTC. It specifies CASSQGSAASYEQYF.

The CDR3 sequence: CASSAYRGDEQFF. In DNA form, the CDR3 reads TGTGCCAGCAGTGCCTACAGGGGCGATGAGCAGTTCTTC. The chain has TRBV27 and TRBJ2-1; TRBD1 matches at 7 bases. The V gene end was trimmed by 5 bases and the J gene end by 8 bases; junction bases not matched to a gene: 6. This CDR3 is built from 13 residues. CDR1 and CDR2 from the germline V gene are MNHEY and SMNVEV (reference sequence).

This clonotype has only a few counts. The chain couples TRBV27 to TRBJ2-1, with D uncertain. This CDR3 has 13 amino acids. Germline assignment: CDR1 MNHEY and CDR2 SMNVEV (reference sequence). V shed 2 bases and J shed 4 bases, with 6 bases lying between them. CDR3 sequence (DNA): TGTGCCAGCAGTTTAGCCCTTTACAATGAGCAGTTCTTC. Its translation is CASSLALYNEQFF.

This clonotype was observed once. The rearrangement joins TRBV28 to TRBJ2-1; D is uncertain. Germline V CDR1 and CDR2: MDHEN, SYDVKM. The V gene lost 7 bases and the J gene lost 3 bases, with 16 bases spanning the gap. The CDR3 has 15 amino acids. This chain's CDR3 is CASTSRPLLYNEQFF. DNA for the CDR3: TGTGCCAGCACCTCCAGGCCCCTCCTCTACAATGAGCAGTTCTTC. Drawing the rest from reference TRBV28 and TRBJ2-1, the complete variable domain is DVKVTQSSRYLVKRTGEKVFLECVQDMDHENMFWYRQDPGLGLRLIYFSYDVKMKEKGDIPEGYSVSREKKERFSLILESASTNQTSMYLCASTSRPLLYNEQFFGPGTRLTVL.

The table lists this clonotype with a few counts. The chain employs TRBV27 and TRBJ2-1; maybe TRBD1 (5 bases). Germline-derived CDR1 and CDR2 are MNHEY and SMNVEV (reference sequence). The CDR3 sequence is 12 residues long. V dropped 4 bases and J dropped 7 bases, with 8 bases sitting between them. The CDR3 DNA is TGTGCCAGCAGTTCAAGGGGAAATGAGCAGTTCTTC. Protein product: CASSSRGNEQFF.

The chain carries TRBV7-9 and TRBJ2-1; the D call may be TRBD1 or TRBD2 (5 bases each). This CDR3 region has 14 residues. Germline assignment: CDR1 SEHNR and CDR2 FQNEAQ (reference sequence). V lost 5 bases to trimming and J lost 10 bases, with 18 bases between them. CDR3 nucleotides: TGTGCCAGCAGCCCCGGGACGTATGAGGGCGAGCAGTTCTTC. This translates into CASSPGTYEGEQFF.

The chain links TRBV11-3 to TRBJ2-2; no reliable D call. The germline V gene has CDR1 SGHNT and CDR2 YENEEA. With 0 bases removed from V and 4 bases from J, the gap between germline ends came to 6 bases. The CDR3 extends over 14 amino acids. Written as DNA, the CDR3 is TGTGCCAGCAGCTTAGATTGGAGCACCGGGGAGCTGTTTTTT. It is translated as CASSLDWSTGELFF.